A selection of T cell receptor beta chains follows, all from one sample in a study of blood T cell repertoires in COVID-19. Method: immunoSEQ multiplex PCR; TCRdb's copy keeps in-frame clones and lacks some. The repertoire consists of 200,000 to 300,000 clones, with roughly 80% occurring once and the leading ten covering 6% to 8%. Sample: peripheral blood. The receptor set was obtained from a woman older than 75 with COVID-19, enrolled during active disease. Both conserved end residues are part of each CDR3. A D gene is named only where the DNA matches it firmly. Size is stated for part of the rows, as once, few or many counts, or as a class when the clone is expanded.

>NA|NA|TRBV10-3|TRBJ1-2|14
CAISIQGLSLGYTF
TGTGCCATCAGCATACAGGGTCTAAGTCTCGGCTACACCTTC
>TRBD1|NA|TRBV6-4|TRBJ2-1|15
CASSLQGKGDNEQFF
TGTGCCAGCAGTTTACAGGGGAAGGGGGACAATGAGCAGTTCTTC
>NA|NA|TRBV6-1|TRBJ2-1|12
CASSEAVAEQFF
TGTGCCAGCAGTGAAGCGGTAGCAGAGCAGTTCTTC
>TRBD1|NA|TRBV3-1/TRBV3-2|TRBJ1-1|15
CASSLNRGLNTEAFF
TGTGCCAGCAGCCTTAACAGGGGATTGAACACTGAAGCTTTCTTT
>NA|NA|TRBV6-5|TRBJ2-2|15
CASSTGFLVTGELFF
TGTGCCAGCAGTACAGGGTTTCTCGTCACCGGGGAGCTGTTTTTT
>NA|NA|TRBV11-2|TRBJ1-3|15
CASSLAQRGGNTIYF
TGTGCCAGCAGCTTAGCTCAGCGGGGTGGAAACACCATATATTTT
>NA|few|TRBV30|TRBJ1-6|14
CAWRTGAHNSPLHF
TGTGCCTGGAGGACAGGAGCTCATAATTCACCCCTCCACTTT
>TRBD1|NA|TRBV9|TRBJ1-3|17
CASSGTQGVDSGNTIYF
TGTGCCAGCAGCGGCACCCAGGGGGTGGACTCTGGAAACACCATATATTTT
>NA|NA|TRBV7-2|TRBJ2-5|15
CASSLVGSTRETQYF
TGTGCCAGCAGCTTAGTGGGCAGCACCCGGGAGACCCAGTACTTC
>NA|NA|TRBV5-6|TRBJ1-3|16
CASSAMGASSGNTIYF
TGTGCCAGCAGCGCCATGGGGGCAAGCTCTGGAAACACCATATATTTT
>TRBD1|NA|TRBV7-9|TRBJ1-2|15
CASSEDRVTDYGYTF
TGTGCCAGCAGCGAGGACAGGGTAACGGACTATGGCTACACCTTC
>NA|NA|TRBV6-5|TRBJ1-5|15
CASRDQGQGNQPQHF
TGTGCCAGCAGAGACCAGGGGCAGGGGAATCAGCCCCAGCATTTT
>TRBD1|NA|TRBV2|TRBJ2-5|17
CASHITRGQASQETQYF
TGTGCCAGCCACATTACGAGGGGACAGGCGTCGCAAGAGACCCAGTACTTC
>NA|NA|TRBV19|TRBJ1-2|15
CASSIQDSTNYGYTF
TGTGCCAGTAGTATACAGGACTCCACTAACTATGGCTACACCTTC
>TRBD2|NA|TRBV3-1/TRBV3-2|TRBJ2-5|13
CASSPWRGETQYF
TGTGCCAGCAGCCCCTGGCGGGGGGAGACCCAGTACTTC
>NA|NA|TRBV9|TRBJ2-1|18
CASSPYLGLSSSYNEQFF
TGTGCCAGCAGCCCCTACCTGGGACTGTCTTCCTCCTACAATGAGCAGTTCTTC
>TRBD1|NA|TRBV11-2|TRBJ1-1|14
CASSSWDRLSEAFF
TGTGCCAGCAGCTCATGGGACAGACTATCTGAAGCTTTCTTT
>NA|NA|TRBV18|TRBJ2-7|14
CASSPPQNTYEQYF
TGTGCCAGCTCACCACCACAGAATACCTACGAGCAGTACTTC
>TRBD2|NA|TRBV11-3|TRBJ2-1|16
CASSPSPSGSYNEQFF
TGTGCCAGCAGCCCCTCCCCTAGCGGGAGTTACAATGAGCAGTTCTTC
>TRBD1|NA|TRBV5-5|TRBJ1-1|14
CASSVYGGQGLTFF
TGTGCCAGCAGTGTTTACGGGGGACAGGGGTTAACTTTCTTT
>NA|NA|TRBV19|TRBJ2-2|14
CASSPGQYTGELFF
TGTGCCAGTAGCCCAGGGCAGTACACCGGGGAGCTGTTTTTT
>NA|few|TRBV4-3|TRBJ1-6|16
CASSQDRGETGSPLHF
TGCGCCAGCAGCCAAGATCGTGGGGAGACCGGTTCACCCCTCCACTTT
>NA|few|TRBV30|TRBJ2-7|11
CAWTIGGEQYF
TGTGCCTGGACCATAGGGGGCGAGCAGTACTTC
>NA|NA|TRBV30|TRBJ1-5|13
CACTQGINQPQHF
TGTGCCTGTACCCAGGGTATCAATCAGCCCCAGCATTTT
>TRBD1|NA|TRBV29-1|TRBJ1-2|12
CSVGQGDYGYTF
TGCAGCGTTGGACAGGGGGACTATGGCTACACCTTC
>NA|NA|TRBV19|TRBJ1-1|13
CASSIDRQFEAFF
TGTGCCAGTAGTATCGACCGACAGTTTGAAGCTTTCTTT